The clone carrying this T cell receptor (beta chain) came up many times. What it binds is unknown. The data belong to a study of T cells after posttransplantation cyclophosphamide. General study findings and limits: Donor-recipient repertoire similarity was low at 1-2 months, rising over year one.

CDR3 length equals 15 residues. Germline values: CDR1 SGHAT, CDR2 FQNNGV. Trimming at V came to 5 bases and at J to 7 bases, leaving 7 bases not matched to a gene. Assay: immunoSEQ multiplex PCR; the TCRdb copy retains only in-frame clones and omits some. The sample is made up of 40,000 to 55,000 clones, none counted only once. Sequencing was carried out using PBMCs. This sequence originates from a man aged 35 to 55 in good health, CMV-negative, and a related stem cell transplant donor. This sequence joins TRBV11-2 and TRBJ2-1, with 11 bases matching TRBD2. The CDR3 here is CASSIAGGVRNEQFF. The CDR3, as DNA: TGTGCCAGCAGCATAGCGGGAGGGGTTCGAAATGAGCAGTTCTTC.